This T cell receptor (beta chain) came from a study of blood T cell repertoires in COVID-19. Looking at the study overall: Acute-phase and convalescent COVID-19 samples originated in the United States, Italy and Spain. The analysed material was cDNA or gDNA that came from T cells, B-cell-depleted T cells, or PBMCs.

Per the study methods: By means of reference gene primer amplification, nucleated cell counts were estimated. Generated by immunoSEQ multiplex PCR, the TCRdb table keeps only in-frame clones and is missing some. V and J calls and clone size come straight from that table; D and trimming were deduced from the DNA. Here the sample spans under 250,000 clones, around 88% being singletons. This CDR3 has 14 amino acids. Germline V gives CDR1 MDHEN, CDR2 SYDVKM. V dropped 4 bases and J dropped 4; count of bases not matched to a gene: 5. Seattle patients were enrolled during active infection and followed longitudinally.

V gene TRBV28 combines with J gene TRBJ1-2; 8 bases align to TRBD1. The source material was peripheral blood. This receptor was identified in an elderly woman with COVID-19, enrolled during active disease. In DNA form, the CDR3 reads TGTGCCAGCAGTTCAGGACAGGGAACCTATGGCTACACCTTC. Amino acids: CASSSGQGTYGYTF.